These 21 T cell receptor beta chains originate from one sample sequenced in a study of T-cell memory formation after mild COVID-19. TCRdb called the 5' RACE reads again in MiXCR, with one record for every CDR3 protein. The sample carries around 530,000 distinct CDR3 sequences, about a fifth recorded once. Specimen: PBMCs or a T cell subset sorted from them (not recorded which). Receptors were obtained from an adult woman who had mild COVID-19 (a few samples of this study predate the infection). Cell type and time point are not known.

The chain uses TRBV24-1 and TRBJ1-2; TRBD1 matches at 9 bases. With 5 bases clipped from V and 3 bases from J, the junction kept 6 bases outside the gene matches. The CDR3 extends over 15 amino acids. The germline V gene encodes CDR1 KGHDR and CDR2 SFDVKD. CDR3 sequence (DNA): TGTGCCACCAGTGCCTGGACAGGGGATGACTATGGCTACACCTTC. Amino acids: CATSAWTGDDYGYTF.

This chain connects TRBV4-2 to TRBJ1-4; no clear D gene. Trimming shortened V by 0 bases and J by 3 bases, and 11 bases separated the two germline ends. Germline V gene lookup returns CDR1 LGHNA and CDR2 YNFKEQ. The CDR3 length is 16 residues. CDR3 in amino acids: CASSQDKAGPNEKLFF. The CDR3 DNA is TGTGCCAGCAGCCAAGACAAAGCGGGCCCTAATGAAAAACTGTTTTTT.

V usage is TRBV2 and J usage is TRBJ1-2; 8 positions match TRBD1. The CDR3 runs to 15 residues. Trimming at V came to 6 bases and at J to 12 bases, leaving 18 bases not matched to a gene. Looked up from germline, CDR1 is SNHLY and CDR2 is FYNNEI. The CDR3 DNA reads as TGTGCCAGCAGCCAGTCCCCCTTTACCGGGACAGGTCACACCTTC. It specifies CASSQSPFTGTGHTF.

V and J are TRBV27 and TRBJ1-2, with 8 bases lining up with TRBD1. The V gene's germline CDR1 is MNHEY and CDR2 SMNVEV (reference sequence). With 4 bases clipped from V and 5 bases from J, the junction kept 21 bases outside the gene matches. The CDR3 has 19 residues. For the CDR3, the DNA is TGTGCCAGCAGTTCAAAGAGTAACCCGGGACAGGTTGGCCCTTATGGCTACACCTTC. Its protein product is CASSSKSNPGQVGPYGYTF.

The chain links TRBV4-1 to TRBJ2-1, with a tentative D call TRBD1 (6 bases). The CDR3 is 17 residues long. The V end lost 1 base, the J end lost 2 bases, and 15 bases lay between the germline ends. Germline lookup yields CDR1 MGHRA and CDR2 YSYEKL. The CDR3 sequence is CASSQGGQGPTYNEQFF. CDR3 nucleotides: TGCGCCAGCAGCCAAGGGGGGCAGGGGCCTACCTACAATGAGCAGTTCTTC.

There are many counts of this clonotype. V usage is TRBV11-1 and J usage is TRBJ2-1, with a possible D match to TRBD2 (6 bases). This CDR3 contains 18 residues. The ends were cut back, 1 base at V and 2 bases at J, with 18 bases in the middle. Germline CDR1 reads SGHAT; CDR2 reads FQDESV (reference sequence). The DNA for the CDR3 is TGTGCCAGCAGCTTAGGAGGACGAGGAGGGCGGCCCTACAATGAGCAGTTCTTC. Translation: CASSLGGRGGRPYNEQFF.

The V gene is TRBV6-5, the J gene TRBJ2-1; D gene unclear. The CDR3 is 12 residues long. Deletions cut 5 bases from V and 11 bases from J, with 13 bases between. Per germline, CDR1 MNHEY and CDR2 SVGAGI. CDR3 loop: CASSTSQRQQFF. The CDR3 nucleotides are TGTGCCAGCAGTACATCTCAGCGCCAGCAGTTCTTC.

This chain joins TRBV6-1 and TRBJ2-3; 7 bases fit TRBD1. Trimming took 4 bases from V and 6 from J; bases not matched to a gene: 10. Germline V gene data show CDR1 as MNHNS and CDR2 as SASEGT. The CDR3 consists of 15 residues. The chain's CDR3 is CASSGRDSGADTQYF. The CDR3 DNA sequence: TGTGCCAGCAGTGGCCGGGACAGCGGAGCGGATACGCAGTATTTT.

V gene TRBV14 combines with J gene TRBJ2-7; no definite D call. Trimming took 1 base from V and 3 from J, leaving 13 bases between them. Germline V CDR1 and CDR2: SGHDN, FVKESK. The CDR3 spans 15 residues. The CDR3 loop reads CASSQGTATNYEQYF. The CDR3 DNA sequence: TGTGCCAGCAGCCAAGGGACGGCTACGAACTACGAGCAGTACTTC.

In this sample, this clonotype turned up a few times. V gene TRBV7-3 combines with J gene TRBJ2-1; D gene unclear. Germline-derived CDR1 and CDR2 are SGHTA and FQGTGA. The CDR3 has 13 amino acids. Between the trimmed V and J ends, which lost 5 bases and 8 bases, there was a span of 13 bases. The chain's CDR3 is CASSHYRPDEQFF. CDR3 nucleotide sequence: TGTGCCAGCAGCCACTATAGACCCGATGAGCAGTTCTTC. Complete variable domain (other parts from reference TRBV7-3 and TRBJ2-1): GAGVSQTPSNKVTEKGKYVELRCDPISGHTALYWYRQSLGQGPEFLIYFQGTGAADDSGLPNDRFFAVRPEGSVSTLKIQRTERGDSAVYLCASSHYRPDEQFFGPGTRLTVL.

The rearrangement links TRBV12-3 or TRBV12-4 to TRBJ1-6, with 12 positions matching TRBD1. The CDR3 has 18 amino acids. V trimming: 3 bases; J trimming: 9 bases; junction bases outside the gene matches: 12. The CDR3 nucleotides are TGTGCCAGCAGTTTGGGGGACAGGGGGCCAACCGTTATTTCACCCCTCCACTTT. This encodes CASSLGDRGPTVISPLHF.

V and J are TRBV19 and TRBJ2-3, with D unresolved. Germline CDR1 is LNHDA and CDR2 is SQIVND (reference sequence). The CDR3 length is 11 residues. V was pared by 8 bases and J by 2 bases, with 5 bases between. In DNA form, the CDR3 reads TGTGCCAGTCAACTCACAGATACGCAGTATTTT. This encodes CASQLTDTQYF.

This clonotype occurred a few times. J is TRBJ1-6 and V is TRBV6-6; D remains unclear. Between the trimmed V and J ends, which lost 6 bases and 10 bases, there was a span of 10 bases. CDR1 and CDR2 (germline): MNHNY, SVGAGI (reference sequence). This CDR3 contains 12 residues. CDR3 sequence (DNA): TGTGCCAGCAGAAGCCAAGGATCACCCCTCCACTTT. This codes for CASRSQGSPLHF.

This rearrangement joins TRBV2 to TRBJ2-1; the match to TRBD2 covers 11 bases. The V and J ends lost 4 bases and 7 bases, in that order; junction bases with no gene match: 12. Germline CDR1 is SNHLY and CDR2 is FYNNEI. The CDR3 spans 17 residues. DNA of the CDR3: TGTGCCAGCAGTGCCCTTAGGACTAGCGGGTCGAAAAATGAGCAGTTCTTC. Amino acid sequence: CASSALRTSGSKNEQFF.

This clonotype turned up a few times. V usage is TRBV6-2 or TRBV6-3 and J usage is TRBJ1-5, with TRBD1 as a possible D gene (6 bases). Per germline, CDR1 MNHEY and CDR2 SVGEGT. Trimming cost V 5 bases and J 5 bases, with 13 bases left between them. The CDR3 contains 14 residues. The CDR3 DNA reads TGTGCCAGCAGTAACAACAGGGCTCATCAGCCCCAGCATTTT. Its protein is CASSNNRAHQPQHF.

The V call is TRBV5-1, the J call TRBJ2-2, with a tentative D call TRBD1 (6 bases). V lost 1 base and J 6 bases, leaving 10 bases between the germline ends. The CDR3 covers 14 residues. Germline V CDR1 and CDR2: SGHRS, YFSETQ. Here the CDR3 reads CASSLTKGAGELFF. The CDR3 nucleotides read TGCGCCAGCAGCTTGACCAAGGGGGCCGGGGAGCTGTTTTTT.

This clonotype was observed a few times. V is TRBV9 and J is TRBJ2-5, with D possibly TRBD1 on 6 matching bases. V was pared by 0 bases and J by 3 bases, with 15 bases between. There are 16 residues in the CDR3. Germline CDR1 SGDLS, CDR2 YYNGEE. This chain's CDR3 is CASSVAGRTEKETQYF. The CDR3 DNA reads as TGTGCCAGCAGCGTAGCCGGCCGGACAGAAAAAGAGACCCAGTACTTC.

The chain employs TRBV12-3 or TRBV12-4 and TRBJ2-1; 13 positions match TRBD2. The junction had 7 bases not matched to a gene; V was cut back by 6 bases and J by 5 bases. The CDR3 is 16 residues long. The CDR3 spells CASSLGLAGRDNEQFF. DNA for the CDR3: TGTGCCAGCAGCCTGGGACTAGCGGGGAGGGACAATGAGCAGTTCTTC.

This sequence joins TRBV6-5 and TRBJ2-5, with 13 bases lining up with TRBD2. The V and J ends lost 0 bases and 5 bases, in that order; junction bases with no gene match: 3. The CDR3 runs 16 residues. The germline gives CDR1 MNHEY, CDR2 SVGAGI. CDR3 bases: TGTGCCAGCAGTTACTCCCTGACTAGCGGGAGGGAGACCCAGTACTTC. Translated, it gives CASSYSLTSGRETQYF.

This clonotype was seen a few times. The V and J genes are TRBV21-1 and TRBJ2-5; the table's D gene call, TRBD2, was not cross checked with the DNA. TRBV21-1 is assigned pseudogene status. The CDR3 is 20 residues long. The chain's CDR3 is CASSKAEDGRSQGLQETQYF. CDR3 nucleotides: TGTGCCAGCAGCAAAGCCGAGGACGGACGCAGTCAAGGACTACAAGAGACCCAGTACTTC.

Notes on this clonotype: Mismatch with germline at one junction end may stem from a read error. The rearrangement uses TRBV2 and TRBJ2-7; no definite D call. The CDR3 has 11 residues. CDR1 and CDR2 (germline): SNHLY, FYNNEI. CDR3 sequence: CASSEAGIFNF. Written as DNA, the CDR3 is TGTGCCAGCAGTGAAGCTGGTATCTTTAACTTC.